This T cell receptor (beta chain) was captured by sequencing in a study of T cells after yellow fever vaccination. Broader study findings: Contamination by abundant bulk-population clonotypes could be present in FACS-sorted repertoires.

The 5'RACE template-switching step produced TCR cDNA and added a universal primer site and UMIs. In TCRdb, the 5' RACE reads were re-called with MiXCR into one record per CDR3 protein. The sample consists of hundreds of thousands of distinct CDR3 sequences, approximately 13% of them appearing once. In regard to this clonotype: Its cognate antigen is unknown.

The V end lost 2 bases, the J end lost 2 bases, and 13 bases lay between the germline ends. Germline CDR1 is DFQATT and CDR2 is SNEGSKA (reference sequence). The CDR3 consists of 14 residues. The clonotype originates from a man aged 30-40 years who received the YFV17D yellow fever vaccine. This chain connects TRBV20-1 to TRBJ2-7; a possible D gene is TRBD2 (5 bases). The input for sequencing was PBMCs, taken on the day of the yellow fever booster vaccination. The chain's CDR3 is CSARRAGSTYEQYF. DNA of the CDR3: TGCAGTGCTAGACGCGCGGGTTCGACCTACGAGCAGTACTTC.